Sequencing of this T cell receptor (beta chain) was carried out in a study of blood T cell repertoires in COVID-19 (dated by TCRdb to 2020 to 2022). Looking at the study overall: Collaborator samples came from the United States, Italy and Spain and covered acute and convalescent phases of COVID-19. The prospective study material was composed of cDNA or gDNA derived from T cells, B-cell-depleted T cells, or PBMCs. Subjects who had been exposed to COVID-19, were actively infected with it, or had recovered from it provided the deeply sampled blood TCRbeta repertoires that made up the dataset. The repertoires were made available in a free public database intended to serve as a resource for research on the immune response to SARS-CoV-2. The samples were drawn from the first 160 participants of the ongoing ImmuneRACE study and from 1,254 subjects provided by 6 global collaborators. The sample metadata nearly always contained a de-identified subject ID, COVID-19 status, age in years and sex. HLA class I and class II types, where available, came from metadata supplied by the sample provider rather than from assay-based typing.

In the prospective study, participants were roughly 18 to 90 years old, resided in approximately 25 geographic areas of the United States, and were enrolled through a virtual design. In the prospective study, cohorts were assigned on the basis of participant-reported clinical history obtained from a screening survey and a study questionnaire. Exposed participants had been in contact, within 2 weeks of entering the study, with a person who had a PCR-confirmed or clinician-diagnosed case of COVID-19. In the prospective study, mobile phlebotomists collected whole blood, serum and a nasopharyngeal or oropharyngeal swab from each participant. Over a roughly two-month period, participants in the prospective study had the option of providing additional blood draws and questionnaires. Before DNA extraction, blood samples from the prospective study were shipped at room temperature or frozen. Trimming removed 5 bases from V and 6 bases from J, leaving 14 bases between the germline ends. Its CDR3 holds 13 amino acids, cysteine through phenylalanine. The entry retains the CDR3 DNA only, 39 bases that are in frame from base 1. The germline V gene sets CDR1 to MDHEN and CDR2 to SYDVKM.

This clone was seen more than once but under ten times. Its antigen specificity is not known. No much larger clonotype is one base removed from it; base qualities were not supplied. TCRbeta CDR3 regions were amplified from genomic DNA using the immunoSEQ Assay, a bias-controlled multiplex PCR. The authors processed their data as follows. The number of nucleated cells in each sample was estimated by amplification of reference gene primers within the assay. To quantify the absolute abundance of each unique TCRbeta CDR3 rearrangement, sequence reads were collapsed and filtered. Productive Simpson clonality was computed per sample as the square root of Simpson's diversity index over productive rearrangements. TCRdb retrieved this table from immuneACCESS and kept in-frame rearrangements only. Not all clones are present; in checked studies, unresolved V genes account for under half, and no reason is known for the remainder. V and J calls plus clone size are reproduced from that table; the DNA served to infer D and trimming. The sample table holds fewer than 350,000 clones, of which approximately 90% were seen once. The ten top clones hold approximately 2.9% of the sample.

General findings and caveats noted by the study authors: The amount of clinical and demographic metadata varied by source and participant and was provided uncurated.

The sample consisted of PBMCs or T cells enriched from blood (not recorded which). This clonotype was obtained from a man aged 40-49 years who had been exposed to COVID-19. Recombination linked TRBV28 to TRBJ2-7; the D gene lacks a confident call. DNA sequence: TGTGCCAGCAGTGACCCACCGGGTGGCGAGCAGTACTTC. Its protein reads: CASSDPPGGEQYF.